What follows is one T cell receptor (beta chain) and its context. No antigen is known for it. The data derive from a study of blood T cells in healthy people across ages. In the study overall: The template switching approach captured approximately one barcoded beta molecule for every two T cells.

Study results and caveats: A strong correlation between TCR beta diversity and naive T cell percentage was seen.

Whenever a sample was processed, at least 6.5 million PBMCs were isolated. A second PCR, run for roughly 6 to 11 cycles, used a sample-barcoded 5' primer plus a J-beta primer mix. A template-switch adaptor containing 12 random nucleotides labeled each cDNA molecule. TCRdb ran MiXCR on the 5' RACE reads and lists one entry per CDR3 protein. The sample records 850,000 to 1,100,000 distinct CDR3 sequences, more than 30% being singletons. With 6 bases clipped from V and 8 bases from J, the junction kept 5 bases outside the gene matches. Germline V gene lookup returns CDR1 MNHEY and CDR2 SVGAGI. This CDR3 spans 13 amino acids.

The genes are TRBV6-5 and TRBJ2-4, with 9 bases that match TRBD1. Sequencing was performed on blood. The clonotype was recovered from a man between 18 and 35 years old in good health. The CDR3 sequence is CASRRQGGDIQYF. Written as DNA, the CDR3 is TGTGCCAGCAGACGACAGGGGGGGGACATTCAGTACTTC.